The T cell receptor (beta chain) under discussion was sequenced for a study of siplizumab effects on memory and regulatory T cells. Study observations and caveats: The alloresponse seemed to draw substantially on naive T cells, which appeared more diverse than memory cells. With siplizumab, cumulative frequency of CD4+ memory-derived alloreactive sequences dropped significantly.

Each sample yielded roughly 100,000 assayed TCR templates. Assay: immunoSEQ multiplex PCR; the TCRdb copy retains only in-frame clones and omits some. Of about 91,000 clones listed, approximately 93% are singletons. Germline CDR1 SGHAT, CDR2 FQNNGV. This CDR3 has 14 residues. V dropped 1 base and J dropped 8 bases, with 12 bases sitting between them. Worth noting for this clone: Antigen: not known.

Sequenced sample: CD8+ T cells sorted from blood. The chain combines TRBV11-2 with TRBJ1-3, with D hard to call. The sequence was obtained from a human donor in good health. The CDR3 DNA reads TGTGCCAGCAGCTTAGTCCTGTGGGGTGACACCATATATTTT. It translates to CASSLVLWGDTIYF.